The entry that follows covers one T cell receptor (beta chain) sequence. Per the authors' pipeline: Estimates of nucleated cell counts were drawn from the amplification of reference gene primers. The assay was immunoSEQ multiplex PCR, and TCRdb's table has in-frame clones only and misses some. The DNA was the basis for D and trimming; V, J and clone size are from that table. The data show approximately 290,000 clones, with about 89% seen just once and about 12% held by the top ten. The source of the sample is a study of blood T cell repertoires in COVID-19. Study overall: Acute and convalescent COVID-19 samples came from the United States, Italy and Spain. PBMCs, B-cell-depleted T cells, or T cells provided the cDNA or gDNA that made up the material.

V lost 5 bases, J lost 6 bases, and 9 bases stayed unmatched. The CDR3 totals 15 residues. CDR1 is PRHDT, CDR2 FYEKMQ, per germline (reference sequence). The receptor was derived from a woman aged 60-70 years with acute or convalescent COVID-19. Sequencing was done on a sample of peripheral blood. V and J are TRBV13 and TRBJ1-2; 10 positions match TRBD1. The CDR3 DNA is TGTGCCAGCAGCGAACGGGACAGGGGAAGCGATGGCTACACCTTC. Protein: CASSERDRGSDGYTF. Filled out from reference TRBV13 and TRBJ1-2, the complete variable domain reads AAGVIQSPRHLIKEKRETATLKCYPIPRHDTVYWYQQGPGQDPQFLISFYEKMQSDKGSIPDRFSAQQFSDYHSELNMSSLELGDSALYFCASSERDRGSDGYTFGSGTRLTVV.